These 9 T cell receptor beta chains came from one sample sequenced in a study of shared clonotypes between healthy human individuals. Assay: immunoSEQ multiplex PCR; the TCRdb copy retains only in-frame clones and omits some. The sample yields over 850,000 clones, about four fifths seen once. Sequenced input: memory CD4+ T cells from PBMCs. As for subset: CD45RA-negative fraction. The receptors derive from a man between 18 and 35 years old in good health. Some clones in this sample may be carry-over from other donors' samples.

The gene calls are TRBV4-1 and TRBJ2-3; no clear D gene. CDR3 length: 15 residues. CDR1 MGHRA and CDR2 YSYEKL come from the germline V gene. The V end lost 3 bases, the J end lost 0 bases, and 10 bases lay between the germline ends. The CDR3 loop reads CASSQLGLSTDTQYF. In DNA form, the CDR3 reads TGCGCCAGCAGCCAGCTCGGATTAAGCACAGATACGCAGTATTTT.

The V gene is TRBV5-1, the J gene TRBJ1-5; TRBD1 matches 7 bases. V was pared by 1 base and J by 8 bases, with 3 bases of the junction left unmatched. The CDR3 is 13 amino acids. CDR1 and CDR2 from the germline V gene are SGHRS and YFSETQ. In nucleotides, the CDR3 is TGCGCCAGCAGCTTGCAGGGGGGGGAGCCCCAGCATTTT. As protein: CASSLQGGEPQHF.

This chain uses TRBV5-4 with TRBJ2-3; 8 nucleotides line up with TRBD2. Trimming cost V 0 bases and J 1 base; bases outside gene matches: 1. Germline loops: CDR1 SGHNT, CDR2 YYREEE (reference sequence). The CDR3 runs to 15 residues. The CDR3 coding sequence is TGTGCCAGCAGCTTGGGGACTAGCCGCACAGATACGCAGTATTTT. Residues: CASSLGTSRTDTQYF.

The rearrangement links TRBV28 to TRBJ1-1; TRBD1 matches 8 bases. The CDR3 has 15 residues. Germline V gene sequence: CDR1 MDHEN, CDR2 SYDVKM. The ends lost 4 bases at V and 4 bases at J; junction bases unmatched: 8. CDR3 nucleotides: TGTGCCAGCAGTTCTGCGGACAGGGATTCCACTGAAGCTTTCTTT. Encoded protein: CASSSADRDSTEAFF.

The rearrangement links TRBV2 to TRBJ1-2; D is uncertain. Between the trimmed V and J ends, which lost 7 bases and 2 bases, there was a span of 11 bases. Germline assignment: CDR1 SNHLY and CDR2 FYNNEI. There are 13 residues in the CDR3. In DNA, the CDR3 is TGTGCCAGCACCGCCTTACAGAACTATGGCTACACCTTC. Its translation: CASTALQNYGYTF.

This clone has a handful of counts. J is TRBJ1-2 and V is TRBV7-9, with unresolved D. V dropped 5 bases and J dropped 7 bases, with 23 bases sitting between them. The CDR3 covers 16 residues. Germline lookup yields CDR1 SEHNR and CDR2 FQNEAQ (reference sequence). DNA for the CDR3: TGTGCCAGCAGCCCGACGTCGCAAGGGCAGATGAGTGGCTACACCTTC. Encoded protein: CASSPTSQGQMSGYTF.

The genes are TRBV5-1 and TRBJ1-4; D remains ambiguous. CDR1 and CDR2 from the germline V gene are SGHRS and YFSETQ. V shed 0 bases and J shed 0 bases, with 6 bases lying between them. The CDR3 consists of 15 residues. The CDR3 DNA follows: TGCGCCAGCAGCTTGGGTTCGGCAACTAATGAAAAACTGTTTTTT. This sequence encodes CASSLGSATNEKLFF.

The chain combines TRBV27 with TRBJ2-3, with a possible D match to TRBD2 (5 bases). The CDR3 totals 17 residues. V dropped 2 bases and J dropped 4 bases, with 19 bases sitting between them. Germline V gives CDR1 MNHEY, CDR2 SMNVEV (reference sequence). DNA of the CDR3: TGTGCCAGCAGTTTACCCGTGGTCCAGACGGGGTCAGATACGCAGTATTTT. Translation: CASSLPVVQTGSDTQYF.

V is TRBV7-9 and J is TRBJ1-2; D gene unclear. V was cut by 5 bases and J by 5 bases, with 15 bases left in between. This CDR3 has 14 residues. Germline V gives CDR1 SEHNR, CDR2 FQNEAQ (reference sequence). The chain's CDR3 is CASSLGRPVYGYTF. The CDR3 nucleotides read TGTGCCAGCAGCCTCGGGCGTCCAGTATATGGCTACACCTTC.